This TCR beta chain was documented in a study of cytomegalovirus exposure and HLA in healthy donors (dated by TCRdb to 2016 to 2017). Describing the broader study: According to an earlier analysis of 587 of the donors, about 190 million T cells yielded 117 million unique TCR beta sequences and less than 300 Gb of sequence data. In a later analysis, previously published TCR beta repertoires from 500 to 750 donors were re-analyzed and high-resolution HLA genotyping was added so that TCR occurrence patterns could be studied. An earlier analysis of some 600 of the donors applied high-throughput TCR beta sequencing to assess whether each TCR beta V gene segment acted as functional or pseudogenic. The aim of the study was to test whether cataloging public T cell receptors could identify signatures of past pathogen exposure. Along with the approximately 620-subject first cohort, a separate validation cohort of over a hundred different subjects was used. The T cell repertoires of around 670 subjects were profiled by immunosequencing and related to cytomegalovirus serostatus. About 280 gigabases of sequencing data and around 85 million unique TCR sequences made up an early release that covered several hundred HLA-typed donors. Rather than using new phenotypic data, the later analysis identified candidate immune exposures from TCR beta sequences and from how often those sequences occurred across donors. Of the roughly 400 genotyped donors, about 80% fell in the genetic ancestry cluster associated with self-reported Caucasian donors. The number of donors typed differed by locus, with about 629-640 for A, B, C, DRB1 and DQB1, roughly 520 for DQA1, about 610 for DPA1, and around 430 for DPB1. Among 300 to 500 genotyped donors of the cohort, an average of around 220,000 unique TCR beta nucleotide sequences was sequenced per donor, of which about 18% were non-productive. Donor age, sex, ethnicity and CMV serostatus were compiled together with the repertoire data. A later genetic analysis took genome-wide SNP genotypes for about three fifths of the 666 donors and used that subset as a discovery cohort. Every repertoire in the discovery cohort had been generated on one and the same sequencing platform. Class I and class II HLA loci were covered by the typing at four-digit resolution. Roughly 5 DR-DQ haplotypes were handled as single units for association and clustering because linkage in the cohort was strong. The study combined high-throughput TCR immunosequencing, statistical association of individual TCRs with disease status, and machine learning to predict cytomegalovirus infection status.

Remarks on this clone: The antigen it recognizes is unknown. Base qualities are missing; no much larger clone stands one base away.

CDR1 LNHDA and CDR2 SQIVND are derived from the germline V gene (reference sequence). CDR3 length: 14 amino acids, cysteine to phenylalanine. This entry keeps only the CDR3 DNA: 42 bases, framed from base 1. V loses 8 bases, J loses 0 bases, and the germline ends lie 8 bases apart. In total, roughly 710 healthy bone marrow donors made up the cohort. All cohort members were sampled while nominally healthy, although unrecorded immune exposures were likely present. The donor was CMV seronegative and was included in the group of several hundred seronegative cohort members. A peripheral blood sample was provided by each donor, and peripheral blood mononuclear cells were used for TCR beta sequencing. The Qiagen DNeasy Blood Extraction Kit was used to extract genomic DNA from the blood cell samples. Points the paper makes about the study in general: In a later genetic analysis, fewer N-insertions in productive TCRs were reported among donors in an Asian-associated ancestry cluster than the approximately 670-donor mean. A further reported finding was that TCR beta sequences accurately predicted the HLA-A and HLA-B alleles for most subjects in the first cohort. Linkage disequilibrium might explain the correlated functional status among segregating V segments, but an unknown experimental factor could not be excluded. In this cohort, only TCR beta chains were sequenced, and detectable features were limited by the absence of alpha or paired-chain data. Because HLA typing was unavailable for some donors at each locus, only the typed subset was used in association tests. According to the authors, the approach could potentially be generalized to other disease states and immunological phenotypes. A few of the identified cytomegalovirus-associated TCR beta chains were confirmed in vitro to be specific for cytomegalovirus antigens. Some IMGT-functional V segments, including TRBV6-2 and TRBV6-3, could not be distinguished by the 87-base-pair reads and were therefore excluded. The presence/absence analyses assumed that sequencing depth was roughly uniform across donors, and that assumption may not be true. According to a later analysis, TCR association rates differed among HLA loci, with DRB1 alleles showing the most associated TCRs and HLA-C alleles showing the fewest. While some public TCRs were present in many individuals, most TCR sequences turned up only very rarely across donors. The classifier was reported to diagnose cytomegalovirus status with high specificity and sensitivity in both the original cohort and the validation cohort. A later analysis found that most CMV-associated TCR beta chains appeared HLA-restricted, with HLA associations seemingly driven largely by CMV exposure. A later analysis associated about 17,000 TCR beta sequences with specific HLA alleles at a false discovery rate of 0.05. The study gave a list of roughly 150 TCR beta chains associated with cytomegalovirus. A cluster of highly shared sequence variants was judged likely to represent a technical artifact of the sequencing pipeline. The earlier analysis of a few hundred of the donors excluded seventeen rarely observed V segments, including chromosome 9 orphons, because counts were too low. Strong co-occurrence of HLA alleles, especially DR and DQ, made assigning TCR associations to individual alleles difficult. In an earlier analysis of around 600 of the donors, most TCR beta V segments were observed in productive rearrangements about 90% or about 30% of the time, broadly matching IMGT annotations. An association between a missense DCLRE1C variant and V-gene and J-gene trimming of TCR beta chains was found in a later genetic analysis and replicated in an independent cohort. In a later analysis, several top co-occurrence clusters were reported to appear linked to parvovirus B19, influenza, CMV and Epstein-Barr virus. In a later analysis, HLA-associated TCR beta chains were found to be more clonally expanded and to have lower generation probabilities than equally common non-associated chains. The only immune exposure information available for the cohort was CMV serostatus.

Library generation was performed with the immunoSEQ multiplex PCR assay. For the multiplex PCR, a mixture combining 60 forward primers for TCR Vbeta segments and 13 reverse primers for TCR Jbeta segments was used. The CDR3 region of rearranged TCR beta genes was amplified from genomic DNA by a multiplex PCR assay. On the Illumina HiSeq System, the amplified TCR beta libraries were sequenced as 87-base-pair reads. In the source study's methods: In a later analysis, 70 million to 95 million unique TCR beta chains were counted across the roughly 670 repertoires, and approximately 11 million of these chains were shared by at least two donors. Raw reads were error-corrected and collapsed into unique sequences by a nearest-neighbor algorithm in which closely related sequences were merged to remove PCR and sequencing errors. CDR3 sequences were aligned to IMGT reference sequences to assign V, D and J gene segments. For a sequence to be retained, a match of at least six nucleotides was required to both a V gene segment and a J gene segment. A rearrangement counted as productive if the CDR3 had no stop codons and remained in frame with V and J, and every other rearrangement counted as non-productive. Following IMGT convention, CDR3 was defined as the stretch from the second conserved V-encoded cysteine to the conserved J-encoded phenylalanine. The earlier analysis of about 500 of the donors excluded sequences that lacked an unambiguous match to a single V gene segment. In an earlier analysis of approximately 610 of the donors, V segments were called functional above 56.7% productive rearrangements and were called segregating when the between-donor standard deviation exceeded 5%. A statistical classification framework was built to diagnose cytomegalovirus status from the catalog of TCR beta chain sequences. V and J gene assignment, in a later analysis, came from comparing TCR nucleotide sequences with IMGT/GENE-DB human TR gene sequences. Using the TCRdist pipeline, a later analysis assigned CDR3 sequences along with most-parsimonious VDJ recombination scenarios. In a later analysis, every TCR beta chain was defined by the combination of its CDR3 amino acid sequence and its V-gene family, and reads without a unique V-gene family were dropped. As a way to deal with suspected cross-contamination and a sequencing artifact, a later analysis dropped 450 to 700 nucleotide sequences that were highly shared and had low generation probability. For each public chain, a later analysis derived a clonal expansion index from normalized ranks of inferred template counts within each repertoire. In a later analysis, generation probabilities were computed using a VDJ recombination model fitted to out-of-frame rearrangements, and the results were checked against IGoR. Hypergeometric tests were used in a later analysis to score TCR-TCR, TCR-HLA and TCR-CMV co-occurrence, with a repertoire-size bias correction applied to the TCR pairs. In a later analysis, false discovery rates were estimated by permuting HLA or CMV assignments 20 times. A later analysis grouped co-occurring TCRs with DBSCAN, adding TCRdist sequence similarity when clustering within HLA-allele-positive subsets. Repertoires with fewer than 30,000 or more than 120,000 public chains, plus five repertoires with anomalous nucleotide sharing, were excluded from co-occurrence clustering. TCRdb re-hosts the immuneACCESS table, in-frame sequences only. Its copies lack some clones; in the studies checked, an unresolved V gene accounts for under half of them, and the cause for the rest is not known. The V and J calls and clone size come from that table; D and trimming were worked out from the DNA. This sample lists roughly 150,000 clones; approximately 83% were detected once. Jointly, the top ten make up more than 3% of the sample.

Sequencing input: PBMCs. Recombination joined TRBV19 with TRBJ2-6, with no D gene named confidently. The receptor comes from a male donor in good health and CMV-seronegative. CDR3 loop: CASRQVSGANVLTF. The nucleotide sequence reads as follows: TGTGCCAGTCGGCAGGTCTCTGGGGCCAACGTCCTGACTTTC.